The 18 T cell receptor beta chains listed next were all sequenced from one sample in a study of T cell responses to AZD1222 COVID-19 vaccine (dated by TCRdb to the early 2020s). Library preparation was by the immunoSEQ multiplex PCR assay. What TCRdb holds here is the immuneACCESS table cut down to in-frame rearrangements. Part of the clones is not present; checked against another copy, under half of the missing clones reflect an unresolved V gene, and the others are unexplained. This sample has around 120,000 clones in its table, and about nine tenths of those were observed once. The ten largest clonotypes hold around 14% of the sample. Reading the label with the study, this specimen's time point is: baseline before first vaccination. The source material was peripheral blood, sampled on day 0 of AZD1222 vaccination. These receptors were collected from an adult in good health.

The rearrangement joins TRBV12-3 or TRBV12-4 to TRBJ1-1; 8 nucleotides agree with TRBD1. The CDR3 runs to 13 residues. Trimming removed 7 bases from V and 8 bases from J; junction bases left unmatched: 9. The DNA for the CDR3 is TGTGCCAGCAATCTTCCGGGACAGGTGGAAGCTTTCTTT. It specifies CASNLPGQVEAFF.

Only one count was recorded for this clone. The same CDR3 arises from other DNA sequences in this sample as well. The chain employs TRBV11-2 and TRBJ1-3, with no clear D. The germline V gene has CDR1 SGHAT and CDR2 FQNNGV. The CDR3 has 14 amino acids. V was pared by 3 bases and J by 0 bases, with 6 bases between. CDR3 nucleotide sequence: TGTGCCAGCAGCTTGGGGTCCTCTGGAAACACCATATATTTT. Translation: CASSLGSSGNTIYF.

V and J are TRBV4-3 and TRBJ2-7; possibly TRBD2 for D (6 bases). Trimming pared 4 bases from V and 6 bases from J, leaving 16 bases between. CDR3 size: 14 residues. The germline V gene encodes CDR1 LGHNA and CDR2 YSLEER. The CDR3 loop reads CASSPVEGAIEQYF. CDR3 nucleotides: TGCGCCAGCAGCCCCGTGGAGGGTGCAATCGAGCAGTACTTC.

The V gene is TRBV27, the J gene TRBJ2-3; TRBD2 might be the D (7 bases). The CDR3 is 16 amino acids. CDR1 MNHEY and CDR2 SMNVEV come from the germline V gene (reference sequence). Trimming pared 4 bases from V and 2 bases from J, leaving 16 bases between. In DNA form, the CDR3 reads TGTGCCAGCAGTTCTAGGGGGGAGGGTTCCACAGATACGCAGTATTTT. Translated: CASSSRGEGSTDTQYF.

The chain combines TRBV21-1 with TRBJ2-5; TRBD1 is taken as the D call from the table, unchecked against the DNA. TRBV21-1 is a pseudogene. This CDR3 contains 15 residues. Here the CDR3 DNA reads TGTGCCAGCAGCACCGTGACAGGGTGGGGAGAGACCCAGTACTTC. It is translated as CASSTVTGWGETQYF.

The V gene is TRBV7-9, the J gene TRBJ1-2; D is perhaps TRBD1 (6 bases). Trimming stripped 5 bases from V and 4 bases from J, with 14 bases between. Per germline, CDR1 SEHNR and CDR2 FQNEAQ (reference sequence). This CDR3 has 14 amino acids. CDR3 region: CASSLQEDSYGYTF. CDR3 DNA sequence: TGTGCCAGCAGCCTACAGGAGGACAGCTATGGCTACACCTTC.

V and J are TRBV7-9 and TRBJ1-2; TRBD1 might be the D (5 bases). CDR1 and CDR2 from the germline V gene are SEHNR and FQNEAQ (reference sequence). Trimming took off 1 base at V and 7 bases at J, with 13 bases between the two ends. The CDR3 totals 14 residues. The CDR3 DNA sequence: TGTGCCAGCAGCTTAGATCTTGGGGGACGTGGCTACACCTTC. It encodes CASSLDLGGRGYTF.

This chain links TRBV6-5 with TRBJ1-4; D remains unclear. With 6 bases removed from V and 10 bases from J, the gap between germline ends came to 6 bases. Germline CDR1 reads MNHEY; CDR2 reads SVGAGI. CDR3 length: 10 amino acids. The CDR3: CASRSVKLFF. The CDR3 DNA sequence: TGTGCCAGCAGAAGTGTAAAACTGTTTTTT.

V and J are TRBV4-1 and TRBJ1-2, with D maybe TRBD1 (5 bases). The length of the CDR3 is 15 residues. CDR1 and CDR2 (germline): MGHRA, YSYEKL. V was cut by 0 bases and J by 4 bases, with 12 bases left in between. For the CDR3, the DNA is TGCGCCAGCAGCCAAGACCCAGGGTTGCTCTATGGCTACACCTTC. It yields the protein CASSQDPGLLYGYTF.

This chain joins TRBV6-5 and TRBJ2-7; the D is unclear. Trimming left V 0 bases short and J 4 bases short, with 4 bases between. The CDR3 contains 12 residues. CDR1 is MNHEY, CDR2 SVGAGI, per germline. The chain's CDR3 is CASSYSIYEQYF. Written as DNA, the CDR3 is TGTGCCAGCAGTTACTCCATTTACGAGCAGTACTTC.

CDR3 amino acids: CAIRQGESANYGYTF. The DNA for the CDR3 is TGTGCCATCAGACAGGGAGAGTCAGCTAACTATGGCTACACCTTC. The chain employs TRBV10-3 and TRBJ1-2; D perhaps matches TRBD1 (6 bases). The CDR3 contains 15 residues. Germline CDR1 is ENHRY and CDR2 is SYGVKD. Deletions cut 6 bases from V and 0 bases from J, with 14 bases between.

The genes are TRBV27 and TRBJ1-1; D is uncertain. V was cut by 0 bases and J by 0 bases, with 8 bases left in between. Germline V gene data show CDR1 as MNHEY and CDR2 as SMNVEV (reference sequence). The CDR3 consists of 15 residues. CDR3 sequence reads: CASSLSTGMNTEAFF. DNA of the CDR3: TGTGCCAGCAGTTTATCGACGGGAATGAACACTGAAGCTTTCTTT.

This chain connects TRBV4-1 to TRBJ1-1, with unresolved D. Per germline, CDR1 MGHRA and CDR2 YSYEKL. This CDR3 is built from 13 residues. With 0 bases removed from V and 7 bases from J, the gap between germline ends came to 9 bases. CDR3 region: CASSQDQGSEAFF. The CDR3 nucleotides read TGCGCCAGCAGCCAAGATCAAGGAAGTGAAGCTTTCTTT.

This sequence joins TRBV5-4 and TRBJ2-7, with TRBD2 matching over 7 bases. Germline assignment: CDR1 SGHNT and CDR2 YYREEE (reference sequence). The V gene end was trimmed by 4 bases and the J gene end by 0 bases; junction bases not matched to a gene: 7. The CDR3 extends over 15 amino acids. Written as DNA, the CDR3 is TGTGCCAGCAGCCCTGGGGACTACAGCTCCTACGAGCAGTACTTC. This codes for CASSPGDYSSYEQYF.

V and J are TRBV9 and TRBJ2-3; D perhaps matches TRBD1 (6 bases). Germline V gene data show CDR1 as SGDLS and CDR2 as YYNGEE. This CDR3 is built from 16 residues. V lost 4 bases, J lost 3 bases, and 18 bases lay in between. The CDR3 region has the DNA TGTGCCAGCAGCCCATCCCTGGGGGCTGGGACAGATACGCAGTATTTT. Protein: CASSPSLGAGTDTQYF.

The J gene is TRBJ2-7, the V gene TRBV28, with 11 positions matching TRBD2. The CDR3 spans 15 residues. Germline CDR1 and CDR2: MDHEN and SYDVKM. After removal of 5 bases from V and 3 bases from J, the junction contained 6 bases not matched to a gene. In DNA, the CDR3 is TGTGCCAGCAGTACACTAGCGGGAGTCTTCTACGAGCAGTACTTC. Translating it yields CASSTLAGVFYEQYF.

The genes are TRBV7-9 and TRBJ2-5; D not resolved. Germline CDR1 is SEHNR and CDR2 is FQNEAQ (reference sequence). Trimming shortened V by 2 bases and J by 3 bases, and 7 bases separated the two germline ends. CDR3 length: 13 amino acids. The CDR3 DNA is TGTGCCAGCAGCTTATTGAGCGAAGAGACCCAGTACTTC. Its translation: CASSLLSEETQYF.

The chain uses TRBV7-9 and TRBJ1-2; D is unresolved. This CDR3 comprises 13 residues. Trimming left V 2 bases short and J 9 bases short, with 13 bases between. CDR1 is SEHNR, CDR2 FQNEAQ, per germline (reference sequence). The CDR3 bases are TGTGCCAGCAGCTTACTCGGGTTGCGTAGCTACACCTTC. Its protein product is CASSLLGLRSYTF.